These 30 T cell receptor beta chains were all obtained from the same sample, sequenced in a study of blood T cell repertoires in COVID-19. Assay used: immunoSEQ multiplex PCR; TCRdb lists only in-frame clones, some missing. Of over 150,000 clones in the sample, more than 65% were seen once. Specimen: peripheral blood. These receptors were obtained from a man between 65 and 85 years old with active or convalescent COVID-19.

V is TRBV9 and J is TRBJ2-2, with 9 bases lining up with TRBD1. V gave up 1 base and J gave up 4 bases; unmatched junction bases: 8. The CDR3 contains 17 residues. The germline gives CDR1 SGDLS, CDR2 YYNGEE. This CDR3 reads CASSVIEGTGITGELFF. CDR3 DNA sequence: TGTGCCAGCAGCGTAATCGAGGGGACAGGGATCACCGGGGAGCTGTTTTTT.

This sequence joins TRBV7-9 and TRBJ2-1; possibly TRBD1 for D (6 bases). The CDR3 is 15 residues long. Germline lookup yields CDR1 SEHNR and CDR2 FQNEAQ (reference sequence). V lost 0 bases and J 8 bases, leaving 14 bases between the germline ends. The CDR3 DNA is TGTGCCAGCAGCTTAGCGTGGACAGAGATCTATGAGCAGTTCTTC. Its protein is CASSLAWTEIYEQFF.

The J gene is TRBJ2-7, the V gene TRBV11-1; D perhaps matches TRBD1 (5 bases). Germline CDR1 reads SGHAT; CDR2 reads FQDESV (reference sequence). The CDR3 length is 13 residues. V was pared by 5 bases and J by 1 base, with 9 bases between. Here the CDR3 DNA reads TGTGCCAGCAGCCCAGGGCCTTCCTACGAGCAGTACTTC. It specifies CASSPGPSYEQYF.

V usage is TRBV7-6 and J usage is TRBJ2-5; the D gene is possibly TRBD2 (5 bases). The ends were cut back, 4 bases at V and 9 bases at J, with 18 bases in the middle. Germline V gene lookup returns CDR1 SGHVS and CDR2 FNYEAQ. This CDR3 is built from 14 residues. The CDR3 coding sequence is TGTGCCAGCAGCTCTAGCAGGACCCCCGGGGCCCAGTACTTC. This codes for CASSSSRTPGAQYF.

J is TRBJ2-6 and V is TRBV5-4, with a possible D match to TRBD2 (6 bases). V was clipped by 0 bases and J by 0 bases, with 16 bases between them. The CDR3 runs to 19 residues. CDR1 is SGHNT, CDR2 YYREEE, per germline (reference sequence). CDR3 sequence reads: CASSLAGGRPGSGANVLTF. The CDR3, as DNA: TGTGCCAGCAGCTTGGCCGGGGGAAGGCCGGGCTCTGGGGCCAACGTCCTGACTTTC. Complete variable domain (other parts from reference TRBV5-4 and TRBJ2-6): ETGVTQSPTHLIKTRGQQVTLRCSSQSGHNTVSWYQQALGQGPQFIFQYYREEENGRGNFPPRFSGLQFPNYSSELNVNALELDDSALYLCASSLAGGRPGSGANVLTFGAGSRLTVL.

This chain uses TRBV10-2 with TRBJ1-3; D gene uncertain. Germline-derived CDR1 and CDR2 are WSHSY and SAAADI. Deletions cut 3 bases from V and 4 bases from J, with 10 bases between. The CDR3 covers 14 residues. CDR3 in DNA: TGCGCCAGCAGTGAAAAGGTTAGCGGAAACACCATATATTTT. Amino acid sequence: CASSEKVSGNTIYF.

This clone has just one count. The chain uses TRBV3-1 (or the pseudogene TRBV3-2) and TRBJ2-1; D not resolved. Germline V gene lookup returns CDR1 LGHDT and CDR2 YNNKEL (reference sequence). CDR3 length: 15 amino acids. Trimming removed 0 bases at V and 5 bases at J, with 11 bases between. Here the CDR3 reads CASSQDLEFHNEQFF. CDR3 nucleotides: TGTGCCAGCAGCCAAGATCTGGAGTTCCACAATGAGCAGTTCTTC.

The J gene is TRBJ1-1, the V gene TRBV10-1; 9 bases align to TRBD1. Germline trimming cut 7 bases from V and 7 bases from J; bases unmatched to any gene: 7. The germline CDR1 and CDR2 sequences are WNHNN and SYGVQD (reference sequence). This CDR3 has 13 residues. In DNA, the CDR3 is TGCGCCAGCACCCTGGGACAGGGTTATGAAGCTTTCTTT. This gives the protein CASTLGQGYEAFF.

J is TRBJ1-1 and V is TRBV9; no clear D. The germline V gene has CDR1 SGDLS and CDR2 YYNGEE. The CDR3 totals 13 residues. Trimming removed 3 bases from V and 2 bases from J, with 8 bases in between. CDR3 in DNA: TGTGCCAGCAGCGAGCTCCCAAACACTGAAGCTTTCTTT. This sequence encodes CASSELPNTEAFF. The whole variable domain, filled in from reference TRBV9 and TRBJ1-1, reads DSGVTQTPKHLITATGQRVTLRCSPRSGDLSVYWYQQSLDQGLQFLIQYYNGEERAKGNILERFSAQQFPDLHSELNLSSLELGDSALYFCASSELPNTEAFFGQGTRLTVV.

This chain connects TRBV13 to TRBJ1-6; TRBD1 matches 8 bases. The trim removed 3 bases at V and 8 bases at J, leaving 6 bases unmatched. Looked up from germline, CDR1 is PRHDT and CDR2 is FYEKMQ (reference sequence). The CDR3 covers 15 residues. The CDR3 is CASSLRQGKDSPLHF. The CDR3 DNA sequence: TGTGCCAGCAGCTTGCGACAGGGGAAGGATTCACCCCTCCACTTT. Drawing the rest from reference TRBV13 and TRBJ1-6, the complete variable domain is AAGVIQSPRHLIKEKRETATLKCYPIPRHDTVYWYQQGPGQDPQFLISFYEKMQSDKGSIPDRFSAQQFSDYHSELNMSSLELGDSALYFCASSLRQGKDSPLHFGNGTRLTVT.

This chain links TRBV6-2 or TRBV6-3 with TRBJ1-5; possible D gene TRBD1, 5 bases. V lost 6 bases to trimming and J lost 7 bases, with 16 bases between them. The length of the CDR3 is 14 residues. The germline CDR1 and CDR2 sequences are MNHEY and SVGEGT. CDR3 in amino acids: CASSPGGWRQPQHF. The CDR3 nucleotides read TGTGCCAGCAGCCCGGGGGGTTGGCGGCAGCCCCAGCATTTT.

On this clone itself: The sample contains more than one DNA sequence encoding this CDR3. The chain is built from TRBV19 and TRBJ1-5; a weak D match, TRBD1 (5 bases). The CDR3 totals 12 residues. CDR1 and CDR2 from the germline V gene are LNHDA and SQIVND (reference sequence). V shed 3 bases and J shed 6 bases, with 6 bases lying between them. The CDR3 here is CASSMGGQPQHF. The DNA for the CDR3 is TGTGCCAGTAGTATGGGGGGTCAGCCCCAGCATTTT.

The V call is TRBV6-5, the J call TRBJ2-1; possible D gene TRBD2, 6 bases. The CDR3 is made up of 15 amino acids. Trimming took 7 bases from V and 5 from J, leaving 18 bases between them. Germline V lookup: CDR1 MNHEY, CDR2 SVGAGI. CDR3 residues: CASKEGSLRNNEQFF. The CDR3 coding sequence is TGTGCCAGCAAGGAGGGGAGTTTAAGGAACAATGAGCAGTTCTTC.

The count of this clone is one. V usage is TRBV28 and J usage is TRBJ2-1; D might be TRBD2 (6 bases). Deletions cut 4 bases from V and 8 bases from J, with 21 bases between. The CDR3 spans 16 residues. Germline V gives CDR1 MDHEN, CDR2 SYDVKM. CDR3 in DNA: TGTGCCAGCAGTTCCAGCATCGGGAGAGGTAGGGATGAGCAGTTCTTC. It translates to CASSSSIGRGRDEQFF. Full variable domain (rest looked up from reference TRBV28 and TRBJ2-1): DVKVTQSSRYLVKRTGEKVFLECVQDMDHENMFWYRQDPGLGLRLIYFSYDVKMKEKGDIPEGYSVSREKKERFSLILESASTNQTSMYLCASSSSIGRGRDEQFFGPGTRLTVL.

The CDR3 DNA is TGCAGCGTTGCCTTCGGCAGGGTCGCCAATGAAAAACTGTTTTTT. This encodes CSVAFGRVANEKLFF. The rearrangement uses TRBV29-1 and TRBJ1-4; D might be TRBD1 (5 bases). CDR1 is SQVTM, CDR2 ANQGSEA, per germline. The CDR3 spans 15 residues. Trimming removed 4 bases at V and 5 bases at J, with 17 bases between. Combining the CDR3 with reference TRBV29-1 and TRBJ1-4 gives the whole variable domain SAVISQKPSRDICQRGTSLTIQCQVDSQVTMMFWYRQQPGQSLTLIATANQGSEATYESGFVIDKFPISRPNLTFSTLTVSNMSPEDSSIYLCSVAFGRVANEKLFFGSGTQLSVL.

CDR3 sequence reads: CASSISGLAGAGEQFF. DNA for the CDR3: TGTGCCAGTAGTATATCCGGACTAGCGGGAGCGGGTGAGCAGTTCTTC. The chain links TRBV19 to TRBJ2-1, with 13 bases lining up with TRBD2. The CDR3 extends over 16 amino acids. Unmatched junction bases numbered 7, after V lost 2 bases and J lost 9 bases. CDR1 LNHDA and CDR2 SQIVND come from the germline V gene (reference sequence).

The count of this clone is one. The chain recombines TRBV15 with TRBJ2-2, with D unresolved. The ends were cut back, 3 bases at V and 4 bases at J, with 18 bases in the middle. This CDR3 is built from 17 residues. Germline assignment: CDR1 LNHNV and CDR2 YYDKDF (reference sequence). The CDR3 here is CATSRHPIRGITGELFF. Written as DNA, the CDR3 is TGTGCCACCAGCAGGCACCCAATCCGAGGAATCACCGGGGAGCTGTTTTTT.

The CDR3 reads CASRVQSMYTEAFF. The CDR3 DNA follows: TGTGCCAGCAGGGTTCAGTCCATGTACACTGAAGCTTTCTTT. This chain links TRBV2 with TRBJ1-1; D gene ambiguous. The germline V gene has CDR1 SNHLY and CDR2 FYNNEI. CDR3 length: 14 amino acids. V was pared by 6 bases and J by 3 bases, with 14 bases between.

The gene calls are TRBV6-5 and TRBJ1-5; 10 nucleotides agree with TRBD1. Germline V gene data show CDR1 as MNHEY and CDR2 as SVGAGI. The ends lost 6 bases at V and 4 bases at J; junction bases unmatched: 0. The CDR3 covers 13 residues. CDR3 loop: CASRGQGNQPQHF. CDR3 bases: TGTGCCAGCAGGGGACAGGGGAATCAGCCCCAGCATTTT.

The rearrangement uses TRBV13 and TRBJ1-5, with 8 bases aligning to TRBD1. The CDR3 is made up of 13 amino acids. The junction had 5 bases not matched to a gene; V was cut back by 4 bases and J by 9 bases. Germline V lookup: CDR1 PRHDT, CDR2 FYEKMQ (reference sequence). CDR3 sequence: CASSSGQGRPQHF. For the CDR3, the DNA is TGTGCCAGCAGCTCAGGACAGGGCCGGCCCCAGCATTTT.

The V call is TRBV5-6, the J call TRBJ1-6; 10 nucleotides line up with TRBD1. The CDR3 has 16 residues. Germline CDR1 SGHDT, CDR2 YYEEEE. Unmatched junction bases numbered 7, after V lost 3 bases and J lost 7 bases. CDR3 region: CASSSAGTGVNSPLHF. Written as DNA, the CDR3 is TGTGCCAGCAGCTCCGCCGGGACAGGGGTAAATTCACCCCTCCACTTT.

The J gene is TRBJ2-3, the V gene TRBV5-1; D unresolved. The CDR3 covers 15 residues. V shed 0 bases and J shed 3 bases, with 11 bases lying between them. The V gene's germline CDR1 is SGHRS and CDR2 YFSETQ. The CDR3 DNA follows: TGCGCCAGCAGCTTGGTGGGCAGAACTACAGATACGCAGTATTTT. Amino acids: CASSLVGRTTDTQYF.

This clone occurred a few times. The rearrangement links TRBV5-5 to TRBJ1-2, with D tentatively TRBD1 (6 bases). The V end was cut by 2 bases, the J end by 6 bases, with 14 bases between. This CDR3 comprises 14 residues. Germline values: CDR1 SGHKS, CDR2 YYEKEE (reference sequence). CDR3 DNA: TGTGCCAGCAGCTTCGGGGCGGGGGCTCATGGCTACACCTTC. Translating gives CASSFGAGAHGYTF.

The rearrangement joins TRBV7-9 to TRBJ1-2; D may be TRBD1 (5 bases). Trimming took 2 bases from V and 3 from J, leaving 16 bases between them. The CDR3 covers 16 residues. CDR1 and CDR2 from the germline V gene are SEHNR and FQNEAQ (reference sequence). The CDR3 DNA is TGTGCCAGCAGCTTATTGGGGCAAGGGGCCTACTATGGCTACACCTTC. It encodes CASSLLGQGAYYGYTF.

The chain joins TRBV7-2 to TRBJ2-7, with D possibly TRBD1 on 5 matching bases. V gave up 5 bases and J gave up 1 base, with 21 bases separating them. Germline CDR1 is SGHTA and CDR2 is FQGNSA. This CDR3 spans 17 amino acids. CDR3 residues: CASSRTRARGNSYEQYF. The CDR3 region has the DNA TGTGCCAGCAGCCGCACCCGGGCAAGGGGCAATTCCTACGAGCAGTACTTC.

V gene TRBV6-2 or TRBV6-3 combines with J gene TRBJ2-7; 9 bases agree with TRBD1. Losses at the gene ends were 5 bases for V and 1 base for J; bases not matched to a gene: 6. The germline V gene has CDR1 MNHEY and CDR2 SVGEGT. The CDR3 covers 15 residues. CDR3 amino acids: CASSQQGARSYEQYF. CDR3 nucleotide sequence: TGTGCCAGCAGTCAACAGGGGGCGCGTTCCTACGAGCAGTACTTC.

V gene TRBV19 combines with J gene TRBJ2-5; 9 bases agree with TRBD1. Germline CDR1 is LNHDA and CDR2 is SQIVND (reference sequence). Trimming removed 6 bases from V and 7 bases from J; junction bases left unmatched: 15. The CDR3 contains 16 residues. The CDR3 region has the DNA TGTGCCAGTAGGCCGCAGGGACAGGGATCCTATGGGACCCAGTACTTC. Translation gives CASRPQGQGSYGTQYF.

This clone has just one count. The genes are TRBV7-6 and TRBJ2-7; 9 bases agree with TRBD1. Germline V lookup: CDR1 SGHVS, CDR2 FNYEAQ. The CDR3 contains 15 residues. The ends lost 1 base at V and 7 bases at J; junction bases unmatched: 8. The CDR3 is CASSLGTTGGWEQYF. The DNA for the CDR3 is TGTGCCAGCAGCTTAGGTACGACAGGGGGATGGGAGCAGTACTTC.

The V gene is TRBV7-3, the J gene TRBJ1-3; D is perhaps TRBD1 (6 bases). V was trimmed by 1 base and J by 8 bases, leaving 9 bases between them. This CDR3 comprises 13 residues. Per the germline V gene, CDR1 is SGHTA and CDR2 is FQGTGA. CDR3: CASSLNREDTIYF. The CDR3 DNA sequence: TGTGCCAGCAGCTTAAACAGGGAAGACACCATATATTTT.

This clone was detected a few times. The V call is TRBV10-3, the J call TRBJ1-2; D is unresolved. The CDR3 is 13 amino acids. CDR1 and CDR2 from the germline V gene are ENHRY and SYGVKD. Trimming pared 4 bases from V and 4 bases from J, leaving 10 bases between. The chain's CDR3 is CAISGGSAYGYTF. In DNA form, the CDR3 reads TGTGCCATCAGTGGAGGGAGTGCCTATGGCTACACCTTC.